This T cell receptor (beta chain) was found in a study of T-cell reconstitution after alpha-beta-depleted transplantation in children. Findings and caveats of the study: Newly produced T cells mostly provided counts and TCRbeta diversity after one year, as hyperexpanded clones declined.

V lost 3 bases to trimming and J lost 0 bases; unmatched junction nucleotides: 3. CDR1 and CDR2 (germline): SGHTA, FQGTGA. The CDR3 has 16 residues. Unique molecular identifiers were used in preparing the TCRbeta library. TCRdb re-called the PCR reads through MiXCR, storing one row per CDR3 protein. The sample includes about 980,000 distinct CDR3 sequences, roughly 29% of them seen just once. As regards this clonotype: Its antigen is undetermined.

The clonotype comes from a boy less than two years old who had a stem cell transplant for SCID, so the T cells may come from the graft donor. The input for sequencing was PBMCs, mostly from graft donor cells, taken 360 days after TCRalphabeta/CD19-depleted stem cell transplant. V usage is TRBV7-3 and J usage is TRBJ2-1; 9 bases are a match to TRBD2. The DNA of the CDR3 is TGTGCCAGCAGCTTTAGCGGGGGCTTCTCCTACAATGAGCAGTTCTTC. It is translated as CASSFSGGFSYNEQFF.